These T cell receptor beta chains were read from a single sample in a study of identical twins. TCRdb reanalysed the 5' RACE reads using MiXCR and keeps one entry per CDR3 protein. Here the sample spans 200,000 to 300,000 distinct CDR3 sequences, 9.5% to 15% being singletons. The data also belong to a second study, concerning yellow fever vaccine responses in identical twins.

The sample taken for sequencing was memory (CD45RO+) T cells sorted from blood. The receptors originated from a woman younger than 30 in good health. CDR3s include the opening cysteine and the closing phenylalanine or tryptophan. A D gene is named only where the DNA matches it firmly. Clone size is stated in some rows and not others, as once, few, many or a class when expanded.

D gene,clone size,V gene,J gene,CDR3 DNA,CDR3 protein
NA,NA,TRBV5-1,TRBJ2-7,TGCGCCAGCAGCTGGGCCCTGGGTCTCGAGCAGTACTTC,CASSWALGLEQYF
NA,many,TRBV4-3,TRBJ2-6,TGCGCCAGCAGCCAAGACCAGGGCTCTGGGGCCAACGTCCTGACTTTC,CASSQDQGSGANVLTF
TRBD1,NA,TRBV4-3,TRBJ2-3,TGCGCCAGCAGCCAAGAGGGGACAGGGAGGGGCACAGATACGCAGTATTTT,CASSQEGTGRGTDTQYF
NA,few,TRBV27,TRBJ2-1,TGTGCCAGCAGTTTATCCTTGCAGCCCAGCAATGAGCAGTTCTTC,CASSLSLQPSNEQFF
TRBD2,NA,TRBV11-2,TRBJ2-5,TGTGCCAGCAGCCCTAAAGCGGGGATCTCCAGGGAGACCCAGTACTTC,CASSPKAGISRETQYF
TRBD2,few,TRBV20-1,TRBJ2-7,TGCAGTGGGACTAGCGGGAACTACGAGCAGTACTTC,CSGTSGNYEQYF
NA,few,TRBV5-5,TRBJ2-5,TGTGCCAGCAGCTTGGAAGGTGTGAAGACCCAGTACTTC,CASSLEGVKTQYF
NA,many,TRBV12-3/TRBV12-4,TRBJ2-5,TGTGCCAGCACCTCCACGGGGTCCTTAGAGACCCAGTACTTC,CASTSTGSLETQYF
NA,few,TRBV3-1,TRBJ2-1,TGTGCCAGCAGCCAAGACAGGCTAGATGGGGCCGAGCAGTTCTTC,CASSQDRLDGAEQFF
TRBD2,NA,TRBV6-2/TRBV6-3,TRBJ2-2,TGTGCCAGCAGAATAATAGCGGGAGAAGCCGGGGAGCTGTTTTTT,CASRIIAGEAGELFF
NA,NA,TRBV27,TRBJ2-2,TGTGCCAGCCGGTTTGAGGGCTTCACCGGGGAGCTGTTTTTT,CASRFEGFTGELFF
NA,NA,TRBV5-1,TRBJ1-3,TGCGCCAGCAGAATCGACTCTGGAAACACCATATATTTT,CASRIDSGNTIYF
NA,NA,TRBV5-1,TRBJ2-7,TGCGCCAGCAGTTTGGATTCCCTCTACGAGCAGTACTTC,CASSLDSLYEQYF
NA,NA,TRBV4-1,TRBJ2-3,TGCGCCAGCAGCCAAGAGGGGTTTCCGACAGATACGCAGTATTTT,CASSQEGFPTDTQYF
NA,few,TRBV3-1,TRBJ2-2,TGTGCCAGCAGCCCCCTTACGCTTTCGGGCACCGGGGAGCTGTTTTTT,CASSPLTLSGTGELFF
NA,NA,TRBV27,TRBJ1-1,TGTGCCAGCAGTTTAACAGTGGGGAACACTGAAGCTTTCTTT,CASSLTVGNTEAFF
NA,many,TRBV15,TRBJ1-1,TGTGCCACCAGGCCCGGGGATCGGAACACTGAAGCTTTCTTT,CATRPGDRNTEAFF
NA,few,TRBV5-1,TRBJ2-3,TGCGCCAGCAGCTTAGGGGGGGCCACAGATACGCAGTATTTT,CASSLGGATDTQYF
NA,NA,TRBV5-1,TRBJ2-5,TGCGCCAGCAGCTGGCAGGGGCGAATCCAAGAGACCCAGTACTTC,CASSWQGRIQETQYF
NA,NA,TRBV11-2,TRBJ2-1,TGTGCCAGCAGCTTCAGGGGCTTTCATGAGGATGAGCAGTTCTTC,CASSFRGFHEDEQFF
TRBD2,few,TRBV5-6,TRBJ2-1,TGTGCCAGCAGGGAAGGGACTAGCTCCTACAATGAGCAGTTCTTC,CASREGTSSYNEQFF
TRBD2,few,TRBV24-1,TRBJ2-3,TGTGCCACCAGTGATCCGGGACTAGCGGGAGGTCTCACAGATACGCAGTATTTT,CATSDPGLAGGLTDTQYF
NA,NA,TRBV2,TRBJ2-2,TGTGCCAGCAGTGAACGCAGGGGGGACACCGGGGAGCTGTTTTTT,CASSERRGDTGELFF
TRBD1,many,TRBV5-1,TRBJ2-2,TGCGCCAGCAGCGTGGGACAGGGGAACACCGGGGAGCTGTTTTTT,CASSVGQGNTGELFF
NA,NA,TRBV21-1,TRBJ2-2,TGTGCCAGCAGCAAAGAATTCGGACTAGCGCTTAACACCGGGGAGCTGTTTTTT,CASSKEFGLALNTGELFF
NA,few,TRBV27,TRBJ1-4,TGTGCCAGCAGTTCCCATCTAACTAATGAAAAACTGTTTTTT,CASSSHLTNEKLFF
TRBD1,many,TRBV7-9,TRBJ1-4,TGTGCCAGTGACAGGGGCGGTGAAAAACTGTTTTTT,CASDRGGEKLFF
NA,NA,TRBV20-1,TRBJ2-7,TGCAGTGCGAAGACAGATTACGAGCAGTACTTC,CSAKTDYEQYF
TRBD2,many,TRBV29-1,TRBJ2-1,TGCAGCGTTTTGGGCGGGAGCTCCTACAATGAGCAGTTCTTC,CSVLGGSSYNEQFF
NA,NA,TRBV7-2,TRBJ1-1,TGTGCCAGCAGCCCCCCGTACCAGAACACTGAAGCTTTCTTT,CASSPPYQNTEAFF
NA,few,TRBV7-3,TRBJ2-1,TGTGCCAGCAGCTTAACGACCCGGAATGAGCAGTTCTTC,CASSLTTRNEQFF
NA,NA,TRBV4-3,TRBJ2-1,TGCGCCAGCAGCCAAGATAGGAAGCCCTACAATGAGCAGTTCTTC,CASSQDRKPYNEQFF
NA,NA,TRBV28,TRBJ1-6,TGTGCCAGCACCAATCCTGGCGGGTACGGTAATTCACCCCTCCACTTT,CASTNPGGYGNSPLHF
TRBD1,NA,TRBV24-1,TRBJ2-1,TGTGCCACCAGTGCCGGGACAGGGGGAGTCAATGAGCAGTTCTTC,CATSAGTGGVNEQFF
NA,few,TRBV5-8,TRBJ2-7,TGTGCCAGCAGCTTTCTCCCGTCGTTCGACAGTTCAACCTACGAGCAGTACTTC,CASSFLPSFDSSTYEQYF
NA,few,TRBV20-1,TRBJ2-4,TGCAGTGCTAGACATGGTGTGGGACAAAACCCGTACGGAGCCAAAAACATTCAGTACTTC,CSARHGVGQNPYGAKNIQYF
NA,many,TRBV10-1,TRBJ2-3,TGCGCCAGCAGTGTGGGCCTAGCCGCCGATACGCAGTATTTT,CASSVGLAADTQYF
NA,NA,TRBV28,TRBJ1-2,TGTGCCAGCAGTTACCCACCCCAAGGCTACACCTTC,CASSYPPQGYTF
TRBD1,NA,TRBV11-2,TRBJ1-1,TGTGCCAGCAGACAAGGACAGGGTAAAGCTTTCTTT,CASRQGQGKAFF
NA,many,TRBV14,TRBJ2-1,TGTGCCAGCAGCCAAATATACGCAGGGAATGAGCAGTTCTTC,CASSQIYAGNEQFF
NA,NA,TRBV28,TRBJ1-6,TGTGCCAGCAGTTTAGGGGGGGGCTATAATTCACCCCTCCACTTT,CASSLGGGYNSPLHF
NA,NA,TRBV4-3,TRBJ2-5,TGCGCCAGCAGCCAAAGACTAGGACGGGAGACCCAGTACTTC,CASSQRLGRETQYF
NA,NA,TRBV21-1,TRBJ2-1,TGTGCCAGCAGCAAATCAGGGGCTGCGGGGATCTACAATGAGCAGTTCTTC,CASSKSGAAGIYNEQFF
TRBD1,few,TRBV6-2/TRBV6-3,TRBJ1-4,TGTGCCAGCAGCGAACCCGGACAGGGCCTAGGCGAAAAACTGTTTTTT,CASSEPGQGLGEKLFF
TRBD1,NA,TRBV7-3,TRBJ2-2,TGTGCCAGCAGCCCACTTGGGGAGGACAGGGGGCGGTCTAACACCGGGGAGCTGTTTTTT,CASSPLGEDRGRSNTGELFF
NA,NA,TRBV12-3/TRBV12-4,TRBJ2-7,TGTGCCAGCAGCCTTACGCCACCGTACGAGCAGTACTTC,CASSLTPPYEQYF
TRBD1,few,TRBV7-8,TRBJ2-2,TGTGCCAGCAGCTGGGGACAGGCGAACACCGGGGAGCTGTTTTTT,CASSWGQANTGELFF
NA,few,TRBV7-2,TRBJ2-7,TGTGCCAGCAGCCCAGGGAAGGACTTTTCCTACGAGCAGTACTTC,CASSPGKDFSYEQYF
TRBD2,NA,TRBV2,TRBJ2-7,TGTGCCAGCAGTGAAGTAGCGGGAGCCCACGAGCAGTACTTC,CASSEVAGAHEQYF
NA,many,TRBV6-5,TRBJ1-5,TGTGCCAGCAGTTACTCGAGGCGACAGCCCCAGCATTTT,CASSYSRRQPQHF